These 10 T cell receptor beta chains came from one sample sequenced in a study of cytomegalovirus exposure and HLA in healthy donors. The data were produced by immunoSEQ multiplex PCR, yet TCRdb's version contains in-frame clones alone and is incomplete. The sample lists over 100,000 clones; about 90% were seen once. The material sequenced was PBMCs. These receptors all come from a woman aged 18-30 years in good health and CMV-seronegative.

The chain is built from TRBV4-3 and TRBJ2-5; tentatively, D is TRBD2 (7 bases). Germline V gene data show CDR1 as LGHNA and CDR2 as YSLEER. Trimming removed 3 bases from V and 4 bases from J, with 15 bases in between. This CDR3 is built from 15 residues. The CDR3 spells CASSHGRGAGETQYF. For the CDR3, the DNA is TGCGCCAGCAGCCACGGACGGGGGGCCGGAGAGACCCAGTACTTC.

This chain connects TRBV7-8 to TRBJ2-7, with D tentatively TRBD2 (7 bases). Germline CDR1 is SGHVS and CDR2 is FQNEAQ. The CDR3 is 18 amino acids. Trimming took 0 bases from V and 0 from J, leaving 18 bases between them. The CDR3, as DNA: TGTGCCAGCAGCTTAGCGGTCGCGGGGGCCCTGAGCTCCTACGAGCAGTACTTC. This codes for CASSLAVAGALSSYEQYF. The complete variable domain, with remaining parts taken from reference TRBV7-8 and TRBJ2-7, reads GAGVSQSPRYKVAKRGQDVALRCDPISGHVSLFWYQQALGQGPEFLTYFQNEAQLDKSGLPSDRFFAERPEGSVSTLKIQRTQQEDSAVYLCASSLAVAGALSSYEQYFGPGTRLTVT.

J is TRBJ2-7 and V is TRBV5-1; 8 bases fit TRBD1. CDR1 SGHRS and CDR2 YFSETQ come from the germline V gene. The CDR3 contains 16 residues. The junction had 8 bases not matched to a gene; V was cut back by 0 bases and J by 3 bases. The CDR3 sequence is CASSLVPGTGSYEQYF. Written as DNA, the CDR3 is TGCGCCAGCAGCTTGGTTCCTGGGACAGGCAGCTACGAGCAGTACTTC.

A few counts support this clone. The chain employs TRBV7-2 and TRBJ2-1; 7 bases agree with TRBD2. This CDR3 comprises 15 residues. The V gene's germline CDR1 is SGHTA and CDR2 FQGNSA. V lost 1 base, J lost 2 bases, and 2 bases stayed unmatched. CDR3 DNA: TGTGCCAGCAGCTTAGGCGGGGGTCCCTACAATGAGCAGTTCTTC. Its protein product is CASSLGGGPYNEQFF.

The chain has TRBV7-8 and TRBJ2-5; D is perhaps TRBD1 (5 bases). V lost 3 bases and J lost 0, with 11 bases in between. The CDR3 is 15 residues long. From germline, CDR1 is SGHVS and CDR2 FQNEAQ. In nucleotides, the CDR3 is TGTGCCAGCAGCTTTACGATGGGGCACCAAGAGACCCAGTACTTC. Amino acid sequence: CASSFTMGHQETQYF.

This clone was detected once. The chain combines TRBV4-1 with TRBJ2-7; 12 positions agree with TRBD2. Germline-derived CDR1 and CDR2 are MGHRA and YSYEKL. The CDR3 spans 16 residues. With 0 bases clipped from V and 11 bases from J, the junction kept 11 bases outside the gene matches. The CDR3 DNA reads TGCGCCAGCAGCCAAGATCCGCTACTAGCGGGGGGCGGGGAGTACTTC. It translates to CASSQDPLLAGGGEYF.

As DNA, the CDR3 is TGTGCCAGCAGCCCCCGAGCCGGGACAGGGTATGATACGCAGTATTTT. Residues: CASSPRAGTGYDTQYF. The chain joins TRBV7-2 to TRBJ2-3; 9 positions match TRBD1. From germline, CDR1 is SGHTA and CDR2 FQGNSA. The CDR3 is 16 amino acids. Trimming removed 5 bases from V and 6 bases from J; junction bases left unmatched: 12.

This chain joins TRBV19 and TRBJ2-5; D is ambiguous. This CDR3 comprises 14 residues. Per germline, CDR1 LNHDA and CDR2 SQIVND (reference sequence). Trimming removed 5 bases from V and 0 bases from J, with 10 bases in between. The CDR3 is CASSLAVHQETQYF. The CDR3 bases are TGTGCCAGTAGTTTGGCGGTTCACCAAGAGACCCAGTACTTC.

This sequence joins TRBV5-6 and TRBJ2-4; 8 bases agree with TRBD2. Germline V gene data show CDR1 as SGHDT and CDR2 as YYEEEE. The V and J ends lost 6 bases and 4 bases, in that order; junction bases with no gene match: 9. The CDR3 is 15 residues long. Written as DNA, the CDR3 is TGTGCCAGCAACGAGCTCGGGGGGGTTAAAAACATTCAGTACTTC. This sequence encodes CASNELGGVKNIQYF.

A few counts support this clone. The chain has TRBV28 and TRBJ2-1, with D perhaps TRBD2 (6 bases). Per the germline V gene, CDR1 is MDHEN and CDR2 is SYDVKM. Trimming left V 7 bases short and J 0 bases short, with 19 bases between. CDR3 length: 17 residues. The CDR3 protein is CASTSAGFPSSYNEQFF. CDR3 sequence (DNA): TGTGCCAGCACTTCGGCGGGATTCCCAAGCTCCTACAATGAGCAGTTCTTC. The full variable domain, its missing parts supplied by reference TRBV28 and TRBJ2-1, is DVKVTQSSRYLVKRTGEKVFLECVQDMDHENMFWYRQDPGLGLRLIYFSYDVKMKEKGDIPEGYSVSREKKERFSLILESASTNQTSMYLCASTSAGFPSSYNEQFFGPGTRLTVL.